Following are 6 T cell receptor beta chains from one sample sequenced in a study of T cell changes during pregnancy in multiple sclerosis. The repertoire was sequenced with immunoSEQ multiplex PCR; TCRdb's copy has only in-frame clones and lacks some. Here the sample spans 50,000 or so clones, approximately 90% being singletons. The sample consisted of CD4+ T cells from peripheral blood mononuclear cells, taken after pregnancy. These receptor sequences come from a female donor with multiple sclerosis, enrolled in a pregnancy study.

V is TRBV5-1 and J is TRBJ2-3, with 11 positions matching TRBD2. V lost 1 base, J lost 5 bases, and 3 bases stayed unmatched. The CDR3 covers 15 residues. Germline CDR1 SGHRS, CDR2 YFSETQ. CDR3 nucleotide sequence: TGCGCCAGCAGCTTGACTAGCGGGAGTATAGATACGCAGTATTTT. This translates into CASSLTSGSIDTQYF.

CDR3 nucleotide sequence: TGTGCCAGCAGCTTATCTCTAGCGGGAGGTTCGTCCACCGGGGAGCTGTTTTTT. Encoded protein: CASSLSLAGGSSTGELFF. V and J are TRBV7-2 and TRBJ2-2, with 11 nucleotides matching TRBD2. V shed 2 bases, J shed 4 bases, and the junction held 9 bases outside the gene matches. The CDR3 is made up of 18 amino acids. CDR1 and CDR2 (germline): SGHTA, FQGNSA.

This sequence joins TRBV6-6 and TRBJ2-2; D ambiguous. V was clipped by 8 bases and J by 7 bases, with 5 bases between them. This CDR3 is built from 10 residues. Germline CDR1 reads MNHNY; CDR2 reads SVGAGI (reference sequence). CDR3 nucleotide sequence: TGTGCCAGCCGTCGCGGGGAGCTGTTTTTT. This codes for CASRRGELFF.

V gene TRBV7-3 combines with J gene TRBJ2-1; D is undetermined. There are 15 residues in the CDR3. V dropped 1 base and J dropped 10 bases, with 17 bases sitting between them. CDR1 is SGHTA and CDR2 is FQGTGA in the germline V gene. The chain's CDR3 is CASSLRTSRGDEQFF. The CDR3 DNA follows: TGTGCCAGCAGCTTAAGAACAAGTCGTGGAGACGAGCAGTTCTTC.

CDR3 amino acids: CASSRRGGRDSTEAFF. The CDR3 DNA sequence: TGTGCCAGCAGCCGCAGGGGAGGGCGTGATAGCACTGAAGCTTTCTTT. The chain joins TRBV5-4 to TRBJ1-1, with D perhaps TRBD1 (6 bases). Germline V gene data show CDR1 as SGHNT and CDR2 as YYREEE (reference sequence). This CDR3 spans 16 amino acids. V lost 4 bases, J lost 4 bases, and 20 bases lay in between. Full variable domain (outside the CDR3, taken from reference TRBV5-4 and TRBJ1-1): ETGVTQSPTHLIKTRGQQVTLRCSSQSGHNTVSWYQQALGQGPQFIFQYYREEENGRGNFPPRFSGLQFPNYSSELNVNALELDDSALYLCASSRRGGRDSTEAFFGQGTRLTVV.

The V gene is TRBV7-2, the J gene TRBJ2-7; TRBD1 matches 7 bases. After removal of 4 bases from V and 2 bases from J, the junction contained 8 bases not matched to a gene. The V gene's germline CDR1 is SGHTA and CDR2 FQGNSA. This CDR3 is 15 amino acids long. CDR3 protein: CASSSQGDRAYEQYF. CDR3 coding DNA: TGTGCCAGCAGCTCGCAGGGTGACAGGGCCTACGAGCAGTACTTC.